This TCR beta chain emerged from a study of blood T cells in healthy people across ages. General study results and limits: Leaving the PBMCs unsorted stopped any conclusive comparison of naive versus antigen-experienced cells. Strong correlation existed between TCR beta diversity and naive T cell percentage.

Germline assignment: CDR1 MDHEN and CDR2 SYDVKM. The V end lost 4 bases, the J end lost 2 bases, and 26 bases lay between the germline ends. The CDR3 covers 19 residues. A second about 6 to 12 cycle PCR used barcoded and J-beta primers. MiXCR, run by TCRdb on the 5' RACE reads, gives a single entry per CDR3 protein. This sample has fewer than 1,200,000 distinct CDR3 sequences, with approximately 25% found just once. As regards this clonotype: Its antigen is currently unknown.

The data also belong to a second study, concerning T cells of mothers and their children. As that study records: The authors identified no persistent microchimeric T cell clones.

This chain connects TRBV28 to TRBJ2-5; D may correspond to TRBD1 or TRBD2 (5 bases each). This sequence originates from a girl aged 2 to 10 in good health. The sequenced sample consisted of blood. The CDR3 spells CASSYGTVRVPKLQETQYF. CDR3 nucleotides: TGTGCCAGCAGTTATGGGACCGTTAGGGTTCCGAAATTACAAGAGACCCAGTACTTC.